The 27 T cell receptor beta chains below come from one sample, sequenced in a study of early T cells in non-severe SARS-CoV-2 infection. TCRdb reanalysed the 5' RACE reads using MiXCR and keeps one entry per CDR3 protein. The sample yields about 34,000 distinct CDR3 sequences, around 5.6% seen once. Material for sequencing was whole blood. These receptors were obtained from an adult who was a healthcare worker with PCR-confirmed SARS-CoV-2 infection or an uninfected control (not recorded which).

A single count supports this clonotype. This chain connects TRBV13 to TRBJ2-7; 7 nucleotides align to TRBD2. CDR3 size: 14 residues. Germline V gene sequence: CDR1 PRHDT, CDR2 FYEKMQ (reference sequence). Trimming cost V 5 bases and J 6 bases; bases outside gene matches: 10. The CDR3 sequence: CASSPARLATEQYF. The CDR3 DNA sequence: TGTGCCAGCAGCCCCGCAAGACTAGCCACCGAGCAGTACTTC. The full variable domain, with the rest looked up from reference TRBV13 and TRBJ2-7, is AAGVIQSPRHLIKEKRETATLKCYPIPRHDTVYWYQQGPGQDPQFLISFYEKMQSDKGSIPDRFSAQQFSDYHSELNMSSLELGDSALYFCASSPARLATEQYFGPGTRLTVT.

Many counts were recorded for this clonotype. J is TRBJ2-5 and V is TRBV7-2; TRBD2 matches at 14 bases. Germline CDR1 reads SGHTA; CDR2 reads FQGNSA. This CDR3 has 16 residues. V trimming: 5 bases; J trimming: 4 bases; junction bases outside the gene matches: 6. CDR3 in amino acids: CASSPMGLAGVETQYF. CDR3 nucleotides: TGTGCCAGCAGCCCAATGGGACTAGCGGGGGTAGAGACCCAGTACTTC. The full variable domain, rest sourced from reference TRBV7-2 and TRBJ2-5, is GAGVSQSPSNKVTEKGKDVELRCDPISGHTALYWYRQSLGQGLEFLIYFQGNSAPDKSGLPSDRFSAERTGGSVSTLTIQRTQQEDSAVYLCASSPMGLAGVETQYFGPGTRLLVL.

This clonotype was seen repeatedly, ten times or more. The chain is built from TRBV28 and TRBJ2-7, with 13 bases that match TRBD2. The trim removed 4 bases at V and 4 bases at J, leaving 7 bases unmatched. CDR3 length: 16 residues. Germline values: CDR1 MDHEN, CDR2 SYDVKM. CDR3 sequence reads: CASSSPGLAGEYEQYF. DNA for the CDR3: TGTGCCAGCAGTTCTCCCGGACTAGCGGGAGAGTACGAGCAGTACTTC.

The CDR3 DNA reads TGTGCCAGCAGCTTTCTAACAGGGGTCGGCGAGCAGTACTTC. It is translated as CASSFLTGVGEQYF. The chain recombines TRBV5-5 with TRBJ2-7; 7 bases agree with TRBD1. The germline CDR1 and CDR2 sequences are SGHKS and YYEKEE (reference sequence). This CDR3 has 14 residues. V gave up 2 bases and J gave up 6 bases; unmatched junction bases: 8.

Many counts were recorded for this clonotype. V gene TRBV3-1 combines with J gene TRBJ2-7; 7 bases line up with TRBD2. The CDR3 is made up of 15 amino acids. Germline V CDR1 and CDR2: LGHDT, YNNKEL (reference sequence). V dropped 3 bases and J dropped 4; count of bases not matched to a gene: 9. This CDR3 is CASSHLQGGKYEQYF. In DNA form, the CDR3 reads TGTGCCAGCAGCCACCTCCAGGGAGGGAAGTACGAGCAGTACTTC.

V gene TRBV5-1 combines with J gene TRBJ1-1, with a possible D match to TRBD1 (6 bases). V gave up 1 base and J gave up 0 bases, with 16 bases separating them. CDR1 and CDR2 (germline): SGHRS, YFSETQ. The length of the CDR3 is 17 residues. This CDR3 is CASSLSPSGGLNTEAFF. DNA of the CDR3: TGCGCCAGCAGCTTGTCTCCGAGTGGGGGCCTGAACACTGAAGCTTTCTTT.

This clonotype came up many times. V and J are TRBV2 and TRBJ1-2; D might be TRBD1 (6 bases). V was pared by 6 bases and J by 2 bases, with 16 bases between. The germline CDR1 and CDR2 sequences are SNHLY and FYNNEI. This CDR3 has 15 amino acids. This CDR3 is CASRKGEVSNYGYTF. The DNA for the CDR3 is TGTGCCAGCAGGAAGGGGGAAGTATCGAACTATGGCTACACCTTC.

This clonotype occurred many times. The chain joins TRBV11-2 to TRBJ1-2; D remains ambiguous. The germline CDR1 and CDR2 sequences are SGHAT and FQNNGV. CDR3 length: 12 residues. V lost 5 bases and J lost 6, with 10 bases in between. The CDR3 nucleotides are TGTGCCAGCAGCCCTGACCGAAATGGCTACACCTTC. As protein: CASSPDRNGYTF.

This clonotype was detected many times. The V gene is TRBV4-3, the J gene TRBJ2-7; 10 bases are a match to TRBD2. Trimming took 1 base from V and 8 from J; bases not matched to a gene: 8. Germline V gives CDR1 LGHNA, CDR2 YSLEER. The CDR3 consists of 15 residues. CDR3 residues: CASSQVPSSGGKQYF. CDR3 in DNA: TGCGCCAGCAGCCAAGTCCCTTCTAGCGGGGGTAAGCAGTACTTC.

This clonotype has ten or more counts. This chain links TRBV4-3 with TRBJ1-2; D unclear. The CDR3 consists of 13 residues. V dropped 4 bases and J dropped 3 bases, with 9 bases sitting between them. Germline CDR1 is LGHNA and CDR2 is YSLEER. As DNA, the CDR3 is TGCGCCAGCAGCCGGATGCCCGACTATGGCTACACCTTC. Its protein product is CASSRMPDYGYTF.

This clonotype was counted between two and nine times. V and J are TRBV19 and TRBJ1-6, with 10 bases matching TRBD1. This CDR3 has 14 residues. V dropped 4 bases and J dropped 10; count of bases not matched to a gene: 4. Germline V gene data show CDR1 as LNHDA and CDR2 as SQIVND (reference sequence). The CDR3 coding sequence is TGTGCCAGTAGTAGACAGGGGGCAAGGTCACCCCTCCACTTT. Translating it yields CASSRQGARSPLHF.

This CDR3 is CASSRGTGTQGQYF. CDR3 bases: TGTGCCAGCAGCCGCGGGACAGGGACCCAGGGGCAGTACTTC. The gene calls are TRBV9 and TRBJ2-7; 9 positions match TRBD1. The J segment lost 9 bases and the V segment lost 4 bases, leaving 11 bases of the junction unmatched. Germline-derived CDR1 and CDR2 are SGDLS and YYNGEE. There are 14 residues in the CDR3.

This clonotype was observed many times. The chain has TRBV20-1 and TRBJ1-6, with D possibly TRBD1 on 6 matching bases. Trimming took off 5 bases at V and 4 bases at J, with 12 bases between the two ends. The CDR3 extends over 14 amino acids. Looked up from germline, CDR1 is DFQATT and CDR2 is SNEGSKA (reference sequence). The CDR3 nucleotides read TGCAGTGCTCAGGGGTCGACGTATAATTCACCCCTCCACTTT. Its translation: CSAQGSTYNSPLHF.

This clonotype has a count of ten or more. This sequence joins TRBV24-1 and TRBJ1-5, with TRBD1 identical over 7 bases. The CDR3 has 14 residues. The germline gives CDR1 KGHDR, CDR2 SFDVKD. J was trimmed by 5 bases and V by 2 bases; bases with no gene match: 2. The CDR3 nucleotides read TGTGCCACCAGTGATTGGCAGGGGGATCAGCCCCAGCATTTT. Translating it yields CATSDWQGDQPQHF.

This clonotype occurred many times. This chain uses TRBV27 with TRBJ1-3; D uncertain. This CDR3 region has 15 residues. Germline lookup yields CDR1 MNHEY and CDR2 SMNVEV (reference sequence). Deletions cut 2 bases from V and 0 bases from J, with 8 bases between. DNA for the CDR3: TGTGCCAGCAGTTTAGGGATTAGCTCTGGAAACACCATATATTTT. Translated: CASSLGISSGNTIYF.

This clonotype was detected only a few times. The junction differs from germline at one of its ends, possibly a read error. This rearrangement joins TRBV7-2 to TRBJ1-2; D unclear. Germline V gives CDR1 SGHTA, CDR2 FQGNSA. CDR3 length: 15 residues. The CDR3 sequence: CAISLAPGNGYGYTF. DNA for the CDR3: TGTGCCATCAGCTTAGCGCCCGGGAACGGCTATGGCTACACCTTC.

This clonotype has a count of ten or more. CDR3 sequence: CASSLIRASNTDTQYF. The CDR3 DNA follows: TGTGCCAGCAGTTTGATCCGGGCTTCAAACACAGATACGCAGTATTTT. V and J are TRBV27 and TRBJ2-3; D is undetermined. Germline-derived CDR1 and CDR2 are MNHEY and SMNVEV (reference sequence). V was shortened by 3 bases and J by 2 bases, with 15 bases between the two germline ends. CDR3 length: 16 amino acids.

The sample holds many counts of this clonotype. The rearrangement links TRBV7-9 to TRBJ2-7; 7 nucleotides line up with TRBD1. There are 16 residues in the CDR3. The V and J ends lost 5 bases and 0 bases, in that order; junction bases with no gene match: 10. The germline V gene encodes CDR1 SEHNR and CDR2 FQNEAQ (reference sequence). CDR3 bases: TGTGCCAGCAGCCTAATAGGGGGCGAGAGCTCCTACGAGCAGTACTTC. This gives the protein CASSLIGGESSYEQYF. The entire variable domain, with the rest obtained from reference TRBV7-9 and TRBJ2-7, is as follows: DTGVSQNPRHKITKRGQNVTFRCDPISEHNRLYWYRQTLGQGPEFLTYFQNEAQLEKSRLLSDRFSAERPKGSFSTLEIQRTEQGDSAMYLCASSLIGGESSYEQYFGPGTRLTVT.

This clonotype appeared many times. The V gene is TRBV5-1, the J gene TRBJ1-5; TRBD1 might be the D (5 bases). The CDR3 length is 15 residues. V shed 0 bases and J shed 0 bases, with 7 bases lying between them. Germline CDR1 and CDR2: SGHRS and YFSETQ. CDR3 DNA sequence: TGCGCCAGCAGCTTGGAGGGACTTAGCAATCAGCCCCAGCATTTT. Amino acids: CASSLEGLSNQPQHF.

Ten or more counts support this clonotype. The V call is TRBV20-1, the J call TRBJ2-1; D uncertain. CDR3 length: 17 amino acids. The V end was cut by 0 bases, the J end by 0 bases, with 15 bases between. Germline V gives CDR1 DFQATT, CDR2 SNEGSKA (reference sequence). CDR3 region: CSARDRAGYSSYNEQFF. In nucleotides, the CDR3 is TGCAGTGCTAGAGATCGGGCAGGCTACAGCTCCTACAATGAGCAGTTCTTC.

This clonotype was observed at least ten times. The chain has TRBV7-3 and TRBJ1-6; 10 nucleotides agree with TRBD1. With V trimmed by 1 base and J by 5 bases, 11 bases remained unmatched. The CDR3 runs 19 residues. Germline CDR1 SGHTA, CDR2 FQGTGA. The CDR3 region is CASSLRAQTGGSDNSPLHF. The CDR3 DNA is TGTGCCAGCAGCTTAAGGGCCCAGACAGGGGGCAGCGATAATTCACCCCTCCACTTT.

The table lists this clonotype with many counts. The CDR3 loop is CASSLGRGSGETQYF. CDR3 in DNA: TGCGCCAGCAGCTTAGGCAGGGGTTCTGGTGAGACCCAGTACTTC. The rearrangement joins TRBV5-1 to TRBJ2-5, with a tentative D call TRBD1 (6 bases). This CDR3 region has 15 residues. The V gene's germline CDR1 is SGHRS and CDR2 YFSETQ. The V end lost 2 bases, the J end lost 5 bases, and 16 bases lay between the germline ends.

The rearrangement uses TRBV12-3 or TRBV12-4 and TRBJ2-7, with 9 bases matching TRBD2. This CDR3 is built from 13 residues. Trimming removed 6 bases from V and 6 bases from J; junction bases left unmatched: 6. DNA for the CDR3: TGTGCCAGCAGCCCTAGCGGGATCGGCGAGCAGTACTTC. The encoded protein is CASSPSGIGEQYF.

In this sample, this clonotype turned up many times. This rearrangement joins TRBV5-3 to TRBJ2-3, with 9 bases lining up with TRBD1. TRBV5-3 is an ORF; its function is uncertain. This CDR3 region has 13 residues. Losses at the gene ends were 4 bases for V and 10 bases for J; bases not matched to a gene: 7. The CDR3 here is CARSRDRVSAQYF. CDR3 DNA: TGTGCCAGAAGCAGGGACAGGGTCTCAGCGCAGTATTTT.

The sample holds many counts of this clonotype. This chain links TRBV20-1 with TRBJ1-5; 8 bases align to TRBD1. The J segment lost 5 bases and the V segment lost 3 bases, leaving 9 bases of the junction unmatched. Germline V gene sequence: CDR1 DFQATT, CDR2 SNEGSKA (reference sequence). The CDR3 sequence is 15 residues long. The CDR3 nucleotides read TGCAGTGCTAGCGACCCAGGGACAGGAGATCAGCCCCAGCATTTT. Residues: CSASDPGTGDQPQHF.

Comments on this clonotype: This could be a read error, since a much larger clone is one nucleotide away. V gene TRBV7-2 combines with J gene TRBJ2-1; a weak D match, TRBD1 (5 bases). The V end was cut by 2 bases, the J end by 6 bases, with 14 bases between. The CDR3 covers 15 residues. Germline CDR1 reads SGHTA; CDR2 reads FQGNSA. CDR3 in DNA: TGTGCCAGCAGCTTATTTAGCTGGGGCAGCAATGAGCAGTTCTTC. Protein sequence: CASSLFSWGSNEQFF.

This chain links TRBV20-1 with TRBJ1-2, with D unresolved. Trimming removed 1 base from V and 3 bases from J, with 9 bases in between. The CDR3 spans 13 residues. Germline CDR1 is DFQATT and CDR2 is SNEGSKA (reference sequence). CDR3 sequence reads: CSARATAYYGYTF. CDR3 DNA sequence: TGCAGTGCTAGAGCGACGGCTTACTATGGCTACACCTTC.